This T cell receptor (beta chain) derives from a study of cytomegalovirus exposure and HLA in healthy donors. A remark on this clone: Its matching antigen is unknown.

PCR amplification relied on 60 Vbeta primers (plus 13 Jbeta primers). In the authors' workflow: About 10 million shared chains were among the approximately 82 million unique TCR beta chains that a later analysis counted. The data were produced by immunoSEQ multiplex PCR, yet TCRdb's version contains in-frame clones alone and is incomplete. Clonal size and the V and J genes are those of that table, whereas D and trimming came from the DNA. The clone table shows roughly 84,000 clones, with the ten largest holding 0.45% to 0.7%. The CDR3 extends over 18 amino acids. Losses at the gene ends were 5 bases for V and 1 base for J; bases not matched to a gene: 9. Looked up from germline, CDR1 is SEHNR and CDR2 is FQNEAQ (reference sequence). Regarding the study as a whole: About 87% or about 30% of the time was how often most TCR beta V segments were productive, according to an earlier analysis. The classifier reportedly diagnosed cytomegalovirus status with high specificity and sensitivity.

The sequenced sample consisted of PBMCs. The sequence was collected from a man between 50 and 59 years old in good health and CMV-seronegative. The chain combines TRBV7-9 with TRBJ2-6, with 9 bases that match TRBD1. The CDR3: CASSAMGQGLSGANVLTF. Here the CDR3 DNA reads TGTGCCAGCAGCGCAATGGGACAGGGCTTGTCTGGGGCCAACGTCCTGACTTTC.